These 26 T cell receptor beta chains originate from one sample sequenced in a study of blood T cell repertoires in COVID-19. Assay used: immunoSEQ multiplex PCR; TCRdb lists only in-frame clones, some missing. Of 240,000 or so clones in the sample, 81% were seen once. The specimen sequenced was peripheral blood. These receptor sequences come from a woman older than 75 with COVID-19, enrolled during active disease.

This chain links TRBV18 with TRBJ1-2; D is unresolved. V dropped 3 bases and J dropped 8 bases, with 13 bases sitting between them. Germline V lookup: CDR1 KGHSH, CDR2 LQKENI. The CDR3 consists of 13 residues. CDR3 sequence: CASSPRQEGGYTF. The CDR3 bases are TGTGCCAGCTCACCGAGGCAGGAGGGCGGCTACACCTTC.

This clone appeared once. The V gene is TRBV27, the J gene TRBJ1-2; D not resolved. This CDR3 spans 15 amino acids. Deletions cut 1 base from V and 1 base from J, with 10 bases between. Germline loops: CDR1 MNHEY, CDR2 SMNVEV (reference sequence). The CDR3, as DNA: TGTGCCAGCAGTTTATTTACGGGAATTAACTATGGCTACACCTTC. Translated: CASSLFTGINYGYTF.

This sequence joins TRBV27 and TRBJ2-1; 9 bases fit TRBD2. Germline CDR1 and CDR2: MNHEY and SMNVEV (reference sequence). J was trimmed by 2 bases and V by 6 bases; bases with no gene match: 8. The CDR3 is made up of 16 amino acids. CDR3: CASRRAASGTYNEQFF. The CDR3 region has the DNA TGTGCCAGCAGGCGGGCGGCTAGCGGGACCTACAATGAGCAGTTCTTC.

V and J are TRBV2 and TRBJ1-2; D gene unclear. V gave up 3 bases and J gave up 3 bases, with 5 bases separating them. This CDR3 has 12 amino acids. CDR1 is SNHLY and CDR2 is FYNNEI in the germline V gene. The DNA for the CDR3 is TGTGCCAGCAGTGAGTCGGACTATGGCTACACCTTC. Its translation: CASSESDYGYTF. The full variable domain, rest sourced from reference TRBV2 and TRBJ1-2, is EPEVTQTPSHQVTQMGQEVILRCVPISNHLYFYWYRQILGQKVEFLVSFYNNEISEKSEIFDDQFSVERPDGSNFTLKIRSTKLEDSAMYFCASSESDYGYTFGSGTRLTVV.

This chain connects TRBV2 to TRBJ1-1, with D possibly being TRBD1 (6 bases). Germline V gives CDR1 SNHLY, CDR2 FYNNEI. The ends were cut back, 6 bases at V and 1 base at J, with 12 bases in the middle. The CDR3 spans 14 residues. The CDR3 is CASRYRVWNTEAFF. The CDR3 nucleotides are TGTGCCAGCAGATACAGGGTATGGAACACTGAAGCTTTCTTT.

The CDR3 protein is CASSYTTGSYEQYF. CDR3 bases: TGTGCCAGCAGTTACACGACAGGTTCCTACGAGCAGTACTTC. The rearrangement joins TRBV6-5 to TRBJ2-7, with TRBD1 as a possible D gene (6 bases). Trimming pared 2 bases from V and 1 base from J, leaving 9 bases between. Germline V gene lookup returns CDR1 MNHEY and CDR2 SVGAGI. The CDR3 consists of 14 residues.

The V gene is TRBV11-2, the J gene TRBJ2-7; maybe TRBD1 (7 bases). There are 15 residues in the CDR3. V shed 1 base and J shed 6 bases, with 16 bases lying between them. Germline CDR1 reads SGHAT; CDR2 reads FQNNGV. The CDR3 nucleotides read TGTGCCAGCAGCTTAGTGGCGGTCCAGGGGGGCGAGCAGTACTTC. Its protein product is CASSLVAVQGGEQYF.

This clone has just a few counts. V usage is TRBV11-2 and J usage is TRBJ2-1; D may be TRBD1 (5 bases). V lost 0 bases and J 6 bases, leaving 6 bases between the germline ends. The V gene's germline CDR1 is SGHAT and CDR2 FQNNGV. This CDR3 contains 13 residues. The CDR3 coding sequence is TGTGCCAGCAGCTTAGACAGGGCCAATGAGCAGTTCTTC. It specifies CASSLDRANEQFF.

The J gene is TRBJ1-6, the V gene TRBV7-2, with D possibly TRBD1 on 5 matching bases. This CDR3 region has 15 residues. Trimming took off 6 bases at V and 8 bases at J, with 17 bases between the two ends. From germline, CDR1 is SGHTA and CDR2 FQGNSA. As DNA, the CDR3 is TGTGCCAGCAGTAGGACTAGGGGTGCGGATTCACCCCTCCACTTT. Translation: CASSRTRGADSPLHF.

Many counts were recorded for this clone. CDR3 sequence reads: CASRAGLATQETQYF. The CDR3 DNA reads as TGCGCCAGCAGGGCGGGACTAGCGACACAAGAGACCCAGTACTTC. The V call is TRBV5-1, the J call TRBJ2-5; 10 positions agree with TRBD2. V was pared by 5 bases and J by 2 bases, with 6 bases of the junction left unmatched. CDR1 and CDR2 (germline): SGHRS, YFSETQ. The CDR3 contains 15 residues.

The V and J genes are TRBV27 and TRBJ2-1; D perhaps matches TRBD2 (5 bases). CDR3 length: 13 amino acids. Germline V gives CDR1 MNHEY, CDR2 SMNVEV (reference sequence). V lost 6 bases and J 6 bases, leaving 12 bases between the germline ends. Here the CDR3 DNA reads TGTGCCAGCAGCCCTAGGGCGGGCAATGAGCAGTTCTTC. It yields the protein CASSPRAGNEQFF.

The rearrangement links TRBV11-2 to TRBJ2-1; TRBD2 is a possible D gene (5 bases). CDR1 SGHAT and CDR2 FQNNGV come from the germline V gene. The CDR3 length is 14 residues. Trimming removed 1 base at V and 8 bases at J, with 12 bases between. The CDR3 DNA follows: TGTGCCAGCAGCTTAGGGGCGGGCTCGGATGAGCAGTTCTTC. This sequence encodes CASSLGAGSDEQFF.

The chain is built from TRBV29-1 and TRBJ1-5; D is perhaps TRBD1 (5 bases). Germline CDR1 and CDR2: SQVTM and ANQGSEA. The ends were cut back, 6 bases at V and 1 base at J, with 10 bases in the middle. This CDR3 is 13 amino acids long. Written as DNA, the CDR3 is TGCAGCGTAAGTAGGGGAAGCAATCAGCCCCAGCATTTT. This sequence encodes CSVSRGSNQPQHF.

This clone was observed once. The chain carries TRBV5-1 and TRBJ1-1; 9 nucleotides align to TRBD1. The germline V gene has CDR1 SGHRS and CDR2 YFSETQ. Germline trimming cut 2 bases from V and 5 bases from J; bases unmatched to any gene: 4. There are 14 residues in the CDR3. The CDR3 bases are TGCGCCAGCAGCTTAGGACAGGGGTTTACTGAAGCTTTCTTT. It codes for CASSLGQGFTEAFF.

Relative to its sample, this clone is large. This sequence joins TRBV27 and TRBJ2-3; TRBD2 agrees at 13 bases. J was trimmed by 3 bases and V by 1 base; bases with no gene match: 4. CDR1 and CDR2 from the germline V gene are MNHEY and SMNVEV (reference sequence). There are 17 residues in the CDR3. CDR3 bases: TGTGCCAGCAGTTTATTGGCACTAGCGGGAGGGACAGATACGCAGTATTTT. Its translation is CASSLLALAGGTDTQYF.

This clone was recorded a few times. This chain uses TRBV3-1 (or the pseudogene TRBV3-2) with TRBJ2-7, with D hard to call. CDR3 length: 15 residues. CDR1 is LGHDT, CDR2 YNNKEL, per germline (reference sequence). Trimming removed 4 bases at V and 2 bases at J, with 15 bases between. CDR3 in amino acids: CASSPTQRNAYEQYF. The CDR3 DNA is TGTGCCAGCAGCCCGACCCAGCGCAACGCCTACGAGCAGTACTTC.

This chain links TRBV27 with TRBJ2-1; 9 bases line up with TRBD1. V lost 3 bases, J lost 8 bases, and 5 bases stayed unmatched. Germline values: CDR1 MNHEY, CDR2 SMNVEV (reference sequence). The CDR3 has 14 amino acids. The CDR3 bases are TGTGCCAGCAGTTTGGTGGACAGGGGCCATGAGCAGTTCTTC. Translated, it gives CASSLVDRGHEQFF.

This clone occurred once. The chain is built from TRBV25-1 and TRBJ1-6; 10 bases fit TRBD1. V was pared by 4 bases and J by 9 bases, with 6 bases of the junction left unmatched. Germline-derived CDR1 and CDR2 are MGHDK and SYGVNS. The CDR3 is 15 residues long. CDR3 region: CASSVTGTGASPLHF. The CDR3 DNA reads TGTGCCAGCAGTGTAACCGGGACAGGGGCTTCACCCCTCCACTTT.

This clone has just one count. V gene TRBV19 combines with J gene TRBJ2-3; 7 bases line up with TRBD2. Germline V gene sequence: CDR1 LNHDA, CDR2 SQIVND (reference sequence). The CDR3 runs 17 residues. The V and J ends lost 3 bases and 2 bases, in that order; junction bases with no gene match: 11. The CDR3 protein is CASSIGPGGGFTDTQYF. The CDR3 region has the DNA TGTGCCAGTAGTATCGGCCCGGGCGGGGGTTTCACAGATACGCAGTATTTT.

The chain has TRBV5-1 and TRBJ1-2, with 9 bases matching TRBD1. Germline trimming cut 2 bases from V and 10 bases from J; bases unmatched to any gene: 9. In germline, CDR1 is SGHRS, CDR2 YFSETQ. This CDR3 is built from 14 residues. This chain's CDR3 is CASSLGGQGNDYTF. As DNA, the CDR3 is TGCGCCAGCAGCTTAGGGGGACAGGGCAATGACTACACCTTC. Variable domain in full (rest from reference TRBV5-1 and TRBJ1-2): KAGVTQTPRYLIKTRGQQVTLSCSPISGHRSVSWYQQTPGQGLQFLFEYFSETQRNKGNFPGRFSGRQFSNSRSEMNVSTLELGDSALYLCASSLGGQGNDYTFGSGTRLTVV.

The rearrangement uses TRBV25-1 and TRBJ1-2, with TRBD1 matching 7 bases. V was pared by 4 bases and J by 5 bases, with 4 bases of the junction left unmatched. The CDR3 has 13 amino acids. Germline CDR1 MGHDK, CDR2 SYGVNS. Here the CDR3 reads CASSGQGPYGYTF. The CDR3, as DNA: TGTGCCAGCAGTGGACAGGGCCCATATGGCTACACCTTC.

The chain links TRBV3-1 (or the pseudogene TRBV3-2) to TRBJ2-4; 8 nucleotides agree with TRBD1. V shed 4 bases, J shed 1 base, and the junction held 9 bases outside the gene matches. CDR3 size: 17 residues. Germline V gene sequence: CDR1 LGHDT, CDR2 YNNKEL (reference sequence). CDR3 loop: CASSLTRTGPAKNIQYF. CDR3 in DNA: TGTGCCAGCAGCCTCACCAGGACAGGGCCGGCCAAAAACATTCAGTACTTC.

This chain uses TRBV5-4 with TRBJ1-2; a possible D gene is TRBD1 (6 bases). The V end was cut by 4 bases, the J end by 8 bases, with 24 bases between. In germline, CDR1 is SGHNT, CDR2 YYREEE (reference sequence). CDR3 length: 16 amino acids. The CDR3 coding sequence is TGTGCCAGCAGCACCGCGACAGGCCTGGTGGTGCGGGGCTACACCTTC. It is translated as CASSTATGLVVRGYTF.

The V gene is TRBV18, the J gene TRBJ2-5; TRBD2 might be the D (5 bases). The germline V gene has CDR1 KGHSH and CDR2 LQKENI. CDR3 length equals 15 residues. With 6 bases removed from V and 5 bases from J, the gap between germline ends came to 19 bases. CDR3: CASSHSGENGETQYF. DNA of the CDR3: TGTGCCAGCTCCCATTCCGGGGAAAATGGGGAGACCCAGTACTTC.

This sequence joins TRBV27 and TRBJ2-4, with 7 bases aligning to TRBD2. Germline CDR1 reads MNHEY; CDR2 reads SMNVEV (reference sequence). This CDR3 has 13 amino acids. Trimming took 0 bases from V and 8 from J; bases not matched to a gene: 1. CDR3 protein: CASSLSGRDIQYF. CDR3 nucleotide sequence: TGTGCCAGCAGTTTATCTGGGAGGGACATTCAGTACTTC.

The CDR3 reads CASSILQGAGDNEQFF. For the CDR3, the DNA is TGTGCCAGTAGTATCCTCCAGGGAGCGGGGGACAATGAGCAGTTCTTC. The V call is TRBV19, the J call TRBJ2-1; 8 nucleotides agree with TRBD2. Looked up from germline, CDR1 is LNHDA and CDR2 is SQIVND (reference sequence). The length of the CDR3 is 16 residues. V shed 3 bases and J 5 bases; nucleotides not matched to a gene: 9.